The 3 T cell receptor beta chains below come from one sample, sequenced in a study of post-analysis software for immune sequencing data. Unique molecular identifiers had been added to the TCR beta cDNA libraries. TCRdb reprocessed the PCR reads via MiXCR and lists one record per CDR3 protein. This table has approximately 440,000 distinct CDR3 sequences, over 35% appearing once. Study-level results: Comparison of patients with controls showed 4 to 6 TRBV segments more frequent in patients, TRBV5-6, TRBV5-1 and TRBV20-1 among them.

Their cognate antigens are unknown. Sequencing was performed on blood. The receptors were sampled from a girl aged 10-17 years with multiple sclerosis.

For the CDR3, the DNA is TGTGCCATCACAGGGGGACCGGATGAAAAACTGTTTTTT. This gives the protein CAITGGPDEKLFF. The gene calls are TRBV10-3 and TRBJ1-4; 7 bases are a match to TRBD1. V was clipped by 7 bases and J by 6 bases; unmatched bases: 5. The CDR3 extends over 13 amino acids. Germline assignment: CDR1 ENHRY and CDR2 SYGVKD.

The chain joins TRBV2 to TRBJ2-3; 7 nucleotides align to TRBD2. The germline gives CDR1 SNHLY, CDR2 FYNNEI. Germline trimming cut 7 bases from V and 1 base from J; bases unmatched to any gene: 5. The CDR3 consists of 14 residues. CDR3 in DNA: TGTGCCAGCACCAGCGGGACGGGCACAGATACGCAGTATTTT. Protein: CASTSGTGTDTQYF. Supplemented by reference TRBV2 and TRBJ2-3, the full variable domain reads EPEVTQTPSHQVTQMGQEVILRCVPISNHLYFYWYRQILGQKVEFLVSFYNNEISEKSEIFDDQFSVERPDGSNFTLKIRSTKLEDSAMYFCASTSGTGTDTQYFGPGTRLTVL.

This chain links TRBV20-1 with TRBJ1-2; a weak D match, TRBD1 (5 bases). Between the trimmed V and J ends, which lost 3 bases and 4 bases, there was a span of 15 bases. The CDR3 length is 14 residues. Germline-derived CDR1 and CDR2 are DFQATT and SNEGSKA (reference sequence). The CDR3 region has the DNA TGCAGTGCTAGCCCGGCGGGGGTGGTCTATGGCTACACCTTC. Translated: CSASPAGVVYGYTF.